This TCR beta chain derives from a study of T cells in Graves' hyperthyroidism and ophthalmopathy. Using RNA transcripts as the source, TCR beta CDR3 regions were amplified. Using the HTBI primer set, a first-round RT-PCR was run on the TCR CDR3. Via MiXCR, TCRdb re-called the multiplex PCR reads, giving one row per CDR3 protein. The sample carries around 280,000 distinct CDR3 sequences, more than 10% recorded once. Looked up from germline, CDR1 is LNHDA and CDR2 is SQIVND (reference sequence). Germline trimming cut 3 bases from V and 3 bases from J; bases unmatched to any gene: 9. The CDR3 totals 16 residues. This clonotype was recorded a few times.

The sequence was collected from a young woman with Graves' hyperthyroidism that later progressed to Graves' ophthalmopathy. Input material: blood. The gene calls are TRBV19 and TRBJ2-3; 7 bases are a match to TRBD2. The CDR3 sequence is CASSIGLVRVTDTQYF. The CDR3 nucleotides are TGTGCCAGTAGTATCGGACTAGTGCGGGTGACAGATACGCAGTATTTT.